This TCR beta chain was identified in a study of blood T cell repertoires in COVID-19 (dated by TCRdb to about 2020). Background on the whole study: Samples covering the acute and convalescent phases of COVID-19 were provided by collaborators in the United States, Italy and Spain. The samples were drawn from two sources: the first 160 participants of the ongoing ImmuneRACE study, and fewer than 1,500 subjects contributed by 6 global collaborators. Deeply sampled blood TCRbeta repertoires from subjects exposed to, actively infected with, or recovered from COVID-19 were included in the dataset. Where HLA class I and class II types were available, the types were taken from metadata supplied by the sample provider, not from assay-based typing. A freely available public database, intended as a resource for researchers studying the immune response to SARS-CoV-2, is where the repertoires were released. A de-identified subject ID, COVID-19 status, age in years and sex were almost always included in the sample metadata. The material from the prospective study consisted of cDNA or gDNA derived from T cells, B-cell-depleted T cells, or PBMCs.

The germline V gene encodes CDR1 MNHEY and CDR2 SVGAGI. The CDR3 spans 12 residues, from the cysteine through the phenylalanine. The read is trimmed to its CDR3 DNA, 36 bases read in frame from base 1. Trimming at the junction amounts to 2 bases on V and 5 bases on J, and the germline ends lie 3 bases apart. A remark on this clone: The antigen it recognizes is unknown. Qualities for individual bases were not recorded, and no much larger clone is one base off.

The collaborating institutions used their own protocols to collect whole blood in K2EDTA tubes. Collaborator samples were shipped for TCRbeta analysis as frozen whole blood, isolated PBMCs, or DNA extracted from either sample type. TCRbeta CDR3 regions were amplified from genomic DNA by means of the immunoSEQ Assay, a bias-controlled multiplex PCR. The authors' analysis ran thus. The number of nucleated cells in each sample was estimated by amplification of reference gene primers within the assay. Sequence reads were collapsed and filtered to measure the absolute abundance of every unique TCRbeta CDR3 rearrangement. Productive Simpson clonality was computed per sample as the square root of Simpson's diversity index over productive rearrangements. The source is immuneACCESS, and TCRdb retained only in-frame sequences with V and J called. Part of the clones is not carried over; for the studies checked, unresolved V genes explain less than half of this, and the remainder is unexplained. Clone size and V and J calls were adopted from that table, with D and trimming inferred from the DNA. The sample data list roughly 230,000 clones, and 80% to 85% of these were observed just once. Approximately 4.4% of the sample is in the top ten clones.

What the authors observed across the whole study: How much clinical and demographic metadata was included differed by source and by participant, and the metadata was provided uncurated.

Specimen: peripheral blood. The chain is encoded by TRBV6-5 joined to TRBJ2-2; no D gene is confidently identified. The source is a man aged 45-65 years with active or convalescent COVID-19. The CDR3: CASSYTTGELFF. The bases are TGTGCCAGCAGTTACACTACCGGGGAGCTGTTTTTT.